What follows are 10 T cell receptor beta chains derived from one specimen sequenced in a study of T cell therapy after organ transplantation. Assay used: immunoSEQ multiplex PCR; TCRdb lists only in-frame clones, some missing. The sample holds about 48,000 clones, around 93% seen once. These receptors' targets are unknown. The sequences come from CD8+ T cells from blood, collected before autologous CMV-specific T cell therapy. The receptors shown here come from a human patient who had received a solid organ transplant and had CMV disease.

The chain couples TRBV4-1 to TRBJ1-6; no reliable D call. CDR1 and CDR2 from the germline V gene are MGHRA and YSYEKL. The CDR3 extends over 14 amino acids. V was pared by 5 bases and J by 11 bases, with 16 bases between. CDR3 DNA: TGCGCCAGCAGCGCCCGGGAGAAGGGCGCACCCCTCCACTTT. It specifies CASSAREKGAPLHF.

CDR3 nucleotide sequence: TGCGCCAGCAGCCTCCGGGGAGGGGCGCCTCAAGCCAAAAACATTCAGTACTTC. This codes for CASSLRGGAPQAKNIQYF. This chain connects TRBV4-1 to TRBJ2-4; 7 positions match TRBD2. The CDR3 has 18 residues. CDR1 MGHRA and CDR2 YSYEKL come from the germline V gene. Trimming removed 4 bases from V and 0 bases from J; junction bases left unmatched: 12.

The V call is TRBV27, the J call TRBJ2-7, with 8 bases matching TRBD1. CDR1 MNHEY and CDR2 SMNVEV come from the germline V gene (reference sequence). The CDR3 loop spans 16 amino acids. After removal of 2 bases from V and 2 bases from J, the junction contained 8 bases not matched to a gene. DNA of the CDR3: TGTGCCAGCAGTTTAGTTAGGGACAGGTTCACCTACGAGCAGTACTTC. It encodes CASSLVRDRFTYEQYF.

The J gene is TRBJ1-2, the V gene TRBV7-8; tentatively, D is TRBD1 (5 bases). Germline V lookup: CDR1 SGHVS, CDR2 FQNEAQ. The CDR3 is 15 amino acids. Trimming took off 0 bases at V and 6 bases at J, with 14 bases between the two ends. The CDR3 reads CASSLARGGEDGYTF. The CDR3, as DNA: TGTGCCAGCAGCTTAGCGCGAGGAGGGGAAGATGGCTACACCTTC. The variable domain in full, completed from reference TRBV7-8 and TRBJ1-2, reads GAGVSQSPRYKVAKRGQDVALRCDPISGHVSLFWYQQALGQGPEFLTYFQNEAQLDKSGLPSDRFFAERPEGSVSTLKIQRTQQEDSAVYLCASSLARGGEDGYTFGSGTRLTVV.

V usage is TRBV13 and J usage is TRBJ1-1, with D tentatively TRBD1 (6 bases). Germline CDR1 reads PRHDT; CDR2 reads FYEKMQ (reference sequence). The CDR3 is 15 amino acids. V lost 2 bases and J 0 bases, leaving 10 bases between the germline ends. CDR3: CASSLRAGVNTEAFF. For the CDR3, the DNA is TGTGCCAGCAGCTTAAGGGCAGGGGTGAACACTGAAGCTTTCTTT.

The rearrangement links TRBV9 to TRBJ1-2; D gene unclear. V was shortened by 2 bases and J by 2 bases, with 22 bases between the two germline ends. CDR1 is SGDLS, CDR2 YYNGEE, per germline. The CDR3 consists of 18 residues. The CDR3 nucleotides are TGTGCCAGCAGCGTGTTATCTGGGGAGGGAGACGACAACTATGGCTACACCTTC. Its protein is CASSVLSGEGDDNYGYTF.

The count of this clone is one. The rearrangement uses TRBV7-6 and TRBJ2-1, with 12 bases that match TRBD2. CDR3 length: 17 residues. Germline loops: CDR1 SGHVS, CDR2 FNYEAQ. V lost 1 base and J lost 2; bases outside the gene matches: 3. The DNA of the CDR3 is TGTGCCAGCAGCTTAGAGGCTAGCGGGGGGGCCTACAATGAGCAGTTCTTC. This sequence encodes CASSLEASGGAYNEQFF.

This sequence joins TRBV4-1 and TRBJ1-2, with 9 bases matching TRBD1. Trimming took 0 bases from V and 4 from J; bases not matched to a gene: 12. CDR3 size: 18 residues. Germline values: CDR1 MGHRA, CDR2 YSYEKL. CDR3 amino acids: CASSQETGGRLVSYGYTF. CDR3 DNA: TGCGCCAGCAGCCAAGAGACAGGGGGGCGGCTGGTTTCCTATGGCTACACCTTC.

The rearrangement uses TRBV9 and TRBJ1-1, with TRBD1 identical over 7 bases. CDR1 is SGDLS, CDR2 YYNGEE, per germline. The junction had 9 bases not matched to a gene; V was cut back by 0 bases and J by 1 base. CDR3 size: 17 residues. In nucleotides, the CDR3 is TGTGCCAGCAGCGTAGGTCTTCCGACAGGGAAGAACACTGAAGCTTTCTTT. This translates into CASSVGLPTGKNTEAFF.

J is TRBJ1-1 and V is TRBV7-9, with a possible D match to TRBD1 (5 bases). Trimming removed 5 bases at V and 4 bases at J, with 20 bases between. Germline V gene lookup returns CDR1 SEHNR and CDR2 FQNEAQ (reference sequence). CDR3 length: 16 residues. The CDR3 loop reads CASSPPPPRGRTEAFF. CDR3 bases: TGTGCCAGCAGCCCCCCACCCCCTAGGGGACGCACTGAAGCTTTCTTT.